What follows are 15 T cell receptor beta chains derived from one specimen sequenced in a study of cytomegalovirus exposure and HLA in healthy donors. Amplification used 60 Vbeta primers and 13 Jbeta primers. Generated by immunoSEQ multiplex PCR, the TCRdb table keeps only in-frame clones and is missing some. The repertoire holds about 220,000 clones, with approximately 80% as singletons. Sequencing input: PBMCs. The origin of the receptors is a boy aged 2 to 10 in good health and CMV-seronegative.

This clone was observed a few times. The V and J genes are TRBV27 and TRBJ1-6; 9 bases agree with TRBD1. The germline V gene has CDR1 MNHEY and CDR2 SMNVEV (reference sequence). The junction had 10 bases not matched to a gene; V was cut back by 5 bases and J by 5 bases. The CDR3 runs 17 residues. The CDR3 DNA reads TGTGCCAGCAGTCCGTGGGGGACAGGGAGGGATAATTCACCCCTCCACTTT. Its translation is CASSPWGTGRDNSPLHF.

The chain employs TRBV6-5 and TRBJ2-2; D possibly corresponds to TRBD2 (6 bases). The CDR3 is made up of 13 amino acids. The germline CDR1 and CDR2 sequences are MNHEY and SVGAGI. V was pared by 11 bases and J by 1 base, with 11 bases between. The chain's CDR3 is CAATEGNTGELFF. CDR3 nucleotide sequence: TGTGCCGCCACGGAGGGGAACACCGGGGAGCTGTTTTTT.

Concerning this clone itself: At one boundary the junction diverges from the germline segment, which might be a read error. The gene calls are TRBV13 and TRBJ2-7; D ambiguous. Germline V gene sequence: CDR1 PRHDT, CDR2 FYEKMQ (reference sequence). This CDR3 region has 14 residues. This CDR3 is CASSLGDRAYEQYF. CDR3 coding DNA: TGTGCCAGCAGCCTAGGAGATCGGGCCTACGAGCAGTACTTC.

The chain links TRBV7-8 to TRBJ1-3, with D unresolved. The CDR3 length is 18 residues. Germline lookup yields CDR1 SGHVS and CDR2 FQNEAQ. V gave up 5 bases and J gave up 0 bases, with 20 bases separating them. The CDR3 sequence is CASSPIQRGYDSGNTIYF. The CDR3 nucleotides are TGTGCCAGCAGCCCTATCCAGCGTGGGTACGACTCTGGAAACACCATATATTTT. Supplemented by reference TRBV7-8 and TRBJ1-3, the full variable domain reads GAGVSQSPRYKVAKRGQDVALRCDPISGHVSLFWYQQALGQGPEFLTYFQNEAQLDKSGLPSDRFFAERPEGSVSTLKIQRTQQEDSAVYLCASSPIQRGYDSGNTIYFGEGSWLTVV.

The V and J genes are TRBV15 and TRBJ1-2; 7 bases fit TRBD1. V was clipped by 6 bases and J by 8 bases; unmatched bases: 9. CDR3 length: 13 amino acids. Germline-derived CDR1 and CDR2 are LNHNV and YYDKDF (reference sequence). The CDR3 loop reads CATRGTAGAGYTF. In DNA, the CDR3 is TGTGCCACCAGAGGGACAGCCGGAGCGGGCTACACCTTC. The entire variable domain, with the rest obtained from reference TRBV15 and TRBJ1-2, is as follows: DAMVIQNPRYQVTQFGKPVTLSCSQTLNHNVMYWYQQKSSQAPKLLFHYYDKDFNNEADTPDNFQSRRPNTSFCFLDIRSPGLGDTAMYLCATRGTAGAGYTFGSGTRLTVV.

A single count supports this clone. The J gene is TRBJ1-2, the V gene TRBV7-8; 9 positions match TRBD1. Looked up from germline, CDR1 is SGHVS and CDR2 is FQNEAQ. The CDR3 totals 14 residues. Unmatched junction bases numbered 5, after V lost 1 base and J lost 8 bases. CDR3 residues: CASSLVQGASGYTF. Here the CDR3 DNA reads TGTGCCAGCAGCTTAGTACAGGGGGCGAGCGGCTACACCTTC.

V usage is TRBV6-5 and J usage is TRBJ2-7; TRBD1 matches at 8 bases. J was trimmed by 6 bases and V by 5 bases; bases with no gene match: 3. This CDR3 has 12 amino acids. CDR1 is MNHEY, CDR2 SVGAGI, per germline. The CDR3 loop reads CASSPQGAEQYF. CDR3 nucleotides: TGTGCCAGCAGTCCCCAGGGGGCCGAGCAGTACTTC.

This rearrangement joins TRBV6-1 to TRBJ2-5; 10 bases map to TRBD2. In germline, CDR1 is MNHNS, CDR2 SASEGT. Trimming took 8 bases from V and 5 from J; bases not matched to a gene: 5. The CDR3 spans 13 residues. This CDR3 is CASLAGVLETQYF. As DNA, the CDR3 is TGTGCCAGCCTAGCGGGGGTTCTGGAGACCCAGTACTTC.

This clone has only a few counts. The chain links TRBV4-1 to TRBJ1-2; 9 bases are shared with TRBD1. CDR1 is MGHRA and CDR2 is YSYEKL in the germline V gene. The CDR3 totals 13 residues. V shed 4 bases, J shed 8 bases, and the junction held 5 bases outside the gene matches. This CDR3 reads CASSLRTGDGYTF. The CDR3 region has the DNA TGCGCCAGCAGCCTTCGGACAGGGGACGGCTACACCTTC.

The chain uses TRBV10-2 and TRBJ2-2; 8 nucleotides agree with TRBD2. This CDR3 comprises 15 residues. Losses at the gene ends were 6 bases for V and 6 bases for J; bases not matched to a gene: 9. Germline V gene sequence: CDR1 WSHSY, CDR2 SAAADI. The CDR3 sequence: CASRHGGAPSGELFF. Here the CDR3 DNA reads TGCGCCAGCAGACACGGGGGGGCCCCCTCCGGGGAGCTGTTTTTT.

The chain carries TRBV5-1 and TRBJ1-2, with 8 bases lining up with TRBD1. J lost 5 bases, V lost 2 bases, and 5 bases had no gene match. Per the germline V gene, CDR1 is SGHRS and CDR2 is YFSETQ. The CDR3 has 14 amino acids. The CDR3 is CASSFQTGEYGYTF. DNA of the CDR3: TGCGCCAGCAGCTTCCAGACAGGGGAATATGGCTACACCTTC.

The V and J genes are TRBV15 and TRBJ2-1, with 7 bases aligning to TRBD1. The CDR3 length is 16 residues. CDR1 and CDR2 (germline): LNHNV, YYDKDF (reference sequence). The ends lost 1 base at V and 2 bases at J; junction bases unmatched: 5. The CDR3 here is CATSRGQGSAYNEQFF. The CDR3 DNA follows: TGTGCCACCAGCAGAGGACAGGGAAGCGCCTACAATGAGCAGTTCTTC.

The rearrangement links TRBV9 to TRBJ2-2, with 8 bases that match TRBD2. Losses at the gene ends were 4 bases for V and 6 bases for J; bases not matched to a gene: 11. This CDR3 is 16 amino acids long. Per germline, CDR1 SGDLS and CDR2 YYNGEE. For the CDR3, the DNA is TGTGCCAGCAGCCCGAGAGAAGCGGGAGCGGCCGGGGAGCTGTTTTTT. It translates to CASSPREAGAAGELFF.

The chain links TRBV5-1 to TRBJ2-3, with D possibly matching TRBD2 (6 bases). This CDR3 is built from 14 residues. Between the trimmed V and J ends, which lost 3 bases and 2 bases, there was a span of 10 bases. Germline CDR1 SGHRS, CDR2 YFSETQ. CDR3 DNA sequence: TGCGCCAGCAGCTCCTGGGAGGCCACAGATACGCAGTATTTT. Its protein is CASSSWEATDTQYF. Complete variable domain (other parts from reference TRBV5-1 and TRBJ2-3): KAGVTQTPRYLIKTRGQQVTLSCSPISGHRSVSWYQQTPGQGLQFLFEYFSETQRNKGNFPGRFSGRQFSNSRSEMNVSTLELGDSALYLCASSSWEATDTQYFGPGTRLTVL.

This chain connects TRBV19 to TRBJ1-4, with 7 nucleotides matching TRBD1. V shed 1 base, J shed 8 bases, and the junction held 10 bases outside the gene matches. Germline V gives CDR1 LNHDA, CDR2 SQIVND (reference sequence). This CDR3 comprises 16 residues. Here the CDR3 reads CASSIGTGQIKEKLFF. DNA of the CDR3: TGTGCCAGTAGTATAGGGACGGGACAGATCAAGGAAAAACTGTTTTTT.